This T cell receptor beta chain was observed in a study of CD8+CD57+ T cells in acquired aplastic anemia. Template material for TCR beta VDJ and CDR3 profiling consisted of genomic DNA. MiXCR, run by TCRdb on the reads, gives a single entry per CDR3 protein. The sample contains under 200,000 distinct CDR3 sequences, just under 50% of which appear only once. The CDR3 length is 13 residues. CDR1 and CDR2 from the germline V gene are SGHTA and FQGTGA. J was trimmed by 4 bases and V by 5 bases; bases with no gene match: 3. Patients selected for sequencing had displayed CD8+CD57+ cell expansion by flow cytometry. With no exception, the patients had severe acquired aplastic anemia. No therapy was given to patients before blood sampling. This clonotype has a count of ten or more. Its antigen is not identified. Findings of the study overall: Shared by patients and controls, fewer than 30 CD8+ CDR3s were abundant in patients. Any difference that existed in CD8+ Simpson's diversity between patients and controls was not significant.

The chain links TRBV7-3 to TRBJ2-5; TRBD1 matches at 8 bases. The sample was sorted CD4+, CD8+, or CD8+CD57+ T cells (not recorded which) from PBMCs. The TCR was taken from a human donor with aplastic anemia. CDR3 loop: CASSPQGAETQYF. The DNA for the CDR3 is TGTGCCAGCAGCCCCCAGGGGGCAGAGACCCAGTACTTC.